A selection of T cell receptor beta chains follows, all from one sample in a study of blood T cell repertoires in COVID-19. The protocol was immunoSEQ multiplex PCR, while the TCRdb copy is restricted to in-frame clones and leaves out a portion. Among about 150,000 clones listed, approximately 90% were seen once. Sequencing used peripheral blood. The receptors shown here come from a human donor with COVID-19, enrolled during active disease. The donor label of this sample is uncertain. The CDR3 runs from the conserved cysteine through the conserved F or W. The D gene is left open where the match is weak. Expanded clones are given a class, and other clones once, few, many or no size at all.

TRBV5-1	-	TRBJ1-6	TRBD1	CASSRGQGMDSPLHF	TGCGCCAGCAGCCGGGGACAGGGGATGGATTCACCCCTCCACTTT
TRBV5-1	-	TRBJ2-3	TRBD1	CASSTRDRGTDTQYF	TGCGCCAGCAGCACCCGGGACAGGGGGACAGATACGCAGTATTTT
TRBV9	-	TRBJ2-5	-	CASSVGAVQETQYF	TGTGCCAGCAGCGTAGGAGCGGTCCAAGAGACCCAGTACTTC
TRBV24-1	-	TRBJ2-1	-	CACQASSYNEQFF	TGTGCCTGCCAGGCAAGCTCCTACAATGAGCAGTTCTTC
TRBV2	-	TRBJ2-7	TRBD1	CASSPDRGATYEQYF	TGTGCCAGCTCACCGGACAGGGGGGCCACCTACGAGCAGTACTTC
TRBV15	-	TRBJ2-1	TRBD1	CATSGTGSYNEQFF	TGTGCCACATCCGGGACAGGGTCCTACAATGAGCAGTTCTTC
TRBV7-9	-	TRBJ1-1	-	CASSSPFRDYTEAFF	TGTGCCAGCAGCTCCCCCTTCAGGGACTACACTGAAGCTTTCTTT
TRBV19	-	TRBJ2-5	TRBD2	CASSAAGGLSQYF	TGTGCCAGTAGTGCAGCGGGGGGCCTATCCCAGTACTTC
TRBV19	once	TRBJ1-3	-	CASSISGAGNTIYF	TGTGCCAGTAGTATCTCGGGGGCTGGAAACACCATATATTTT
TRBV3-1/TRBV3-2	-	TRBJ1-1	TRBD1	CASRAGTGENTEAFF	TGTGCCAGCAGGGCTGGGACAGGGGAGAACACTGAAGCTTTCTTT
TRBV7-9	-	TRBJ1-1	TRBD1	CASSLEDRGHGAFF	TGTGCCAGCAGCTTAGAAGACAGGGGGCACGGAGCTTTCTTT
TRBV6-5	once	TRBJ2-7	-	CASSYDRAGYEQYF	TGTGCCAGCAGTTACGACAGGGCGGGATACGAGCAGTACTTC
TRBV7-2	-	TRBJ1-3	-	CASSLQGRSGNTIYF	TGTGCCAGCAGCCTACAGGGTCGCTCTGGAAACACCATATATTTT
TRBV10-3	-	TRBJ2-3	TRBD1	CAIRRDRGPDTQYF	TGTGCCATCAGGCGGGACAGGGGGCCAGATACGCAGTATTTT
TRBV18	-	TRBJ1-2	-	CASSGESLGDYGYTF	TGTGCCAGCTCCGGGGAGTCTCTTGGGGACTATGGCTACACCTTC
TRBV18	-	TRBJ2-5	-	CASSPRSVKETQYF	TGTGCCAGCTCACCACGCTCGGTTAAAGAGACCCAGTACTTC